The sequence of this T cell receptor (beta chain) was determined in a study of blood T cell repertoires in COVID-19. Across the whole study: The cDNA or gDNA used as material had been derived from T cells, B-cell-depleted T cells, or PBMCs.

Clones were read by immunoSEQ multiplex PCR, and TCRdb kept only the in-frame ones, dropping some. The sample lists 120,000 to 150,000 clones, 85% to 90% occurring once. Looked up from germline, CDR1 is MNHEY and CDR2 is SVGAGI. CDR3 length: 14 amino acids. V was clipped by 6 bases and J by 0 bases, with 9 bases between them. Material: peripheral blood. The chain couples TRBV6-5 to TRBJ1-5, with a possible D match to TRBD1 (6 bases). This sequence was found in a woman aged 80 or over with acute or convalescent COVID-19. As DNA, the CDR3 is TGTGCCAGCAGACAGGGTTATAGCAATCAGCCCCAGCATTTT. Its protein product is CASRQGYSNQPQHF.